This TCR beta chain was sequenced during a study of vaccination and CD4 T cells after COVID-19. In this sample, this clonotype turned up a few times. The antigen is unknown. This sample's treatment: 10-day PBMC culture with coronavirus spike peptide pools or control peptides (ViraFEST assay). CD4+ T cells that had been cultured provided DNA sequenced with the Oncomine TCR Beta short-read assay. Via MiXCR, TCRdb re-called the PCR reads, giving one row per CDR3 protein. The sample carries approximately 16,000 distinct CDR3 sequences, around 24% recorded once. The specimen sequenced was cultured CD4+ T cells from blood. This sequence originates from a human donor with COVID-19.

CDR3 region: CSATLKETQYF. CDR3 nucleotides: TGCAGTGCTACACTAAAAGAGACCCAGTACTTC. The gene calls are TRBV20-1 and TRBJ2-5, with no clear D. This CDR3 has 11 residues. The V and J ends lost 4 bases and 3 bases respectively, with 6 bases between them. CDR1 is DFQATT, CDR2 SNEGSKA, per germline (reference sequence).